The present entry profiles one TCR beta chain with its context. Its antigen remains unknown. Data came from immunoSEQ multiplex PCR; TCRdb stores just in-frame clones and leaves some out. The sample lists fewer than 400,000 clones; approximately 90% were seen once. The sample originates from a study of Ad26.COV2.S vaccination and SARS-CoV-2 variants. Study summary: Donor got 5x10^10 or 1x10^11 viral particles of Ad26.COV2.S. Whole-study findings and limits: Quantification of TCR breadth and depth may have yielded underestimates of total T cell responses. People given the vaccine had a wider spike-specific TCR breadth than placebo recipients did. Measurement of non-spike TCR breadth gave similar results in vaccine and placebo recipients.

Treatment specified: approximately 18 received Ad26.COV2.S at low or high dose, single or two shots; roughly five received placebo; per-sample allocation not given. Sampling occurred on day 63 after the first vaccine or placebo injection. Germline-derived CDR1 and CDR2 are MNHEY and SVGEGT. The CDR3 is 15 amino acids. The germline V and J ends were trimmed by 2 bases and 6 bases, with 14 bases remaining between them. The sequences come from peripheral blood, collected in a trial of Ad26.COV2.S vaccine versus placebo. This rearrangement joins TRBV6-2 or TRBV6-3 to TRBJ2-1; D gene unclear. This clonotype was sampled from a person aged 18-65 years who received the Ad26.COV2.S COVID-19 vaccine or a placebo. The CDR3: CASSYVGHEINEQFF. The CDR3 nucleotides are TGTGCCAGCAGTTACGTAGGTCATGAGATCAATGAGCAGTTCTTC.